This T cell receptor (beta chain) was recorded in a study of beta chain bispecific antibodies for T cell cancers. Study-level information: Sequenced cells survived coculture with leukemia lines plus bispecific antibodies. Study outcomes and limitations: The leukemia cells, rather than normal T cells, gave most of the targeted TRBV signal. An anti-TRBV5-5 antibody cross-reacts with the highly similar TRBV5-6.

The CDR3 contains 13 residues. V shed 0 bases and J shed 4 bases, with 7 bases lying between them. Germline-derived CDR1 and CDR2 are SGHRS and YFSETQ. This clonotype occurred many times. Its antigen is undetermined. Clonotypes were quantified using unique molecular identifier barcodes. TCRdb re-analysed the 5' RACE reads in MiXCR, keeping a single row per CDR3 protein. The table lists approximately 20,000 distinct CDR3 sequences, over 2.5% of them singletons, with around 30% in the top ten. T cells were expanded from blood mononuclear cells for about 3 days with anti-CD3 OKT3 or CD3/CD28 beads. The sequence derives from a human donor in good health. Some clones in this sample may be carry-over from other donors' samples. The gene calls are TRBV5-1 and TRBJ1-1; D uncertain. The sequencing input was healthy donor T cells cultured with leukemia cells. The CDR3 region is CASSLVWFTEAFF. DNA for the CDR3: TGCGCCAGCAGCTTGGTCTGGTTCACTGAAGCTTTCTTT.